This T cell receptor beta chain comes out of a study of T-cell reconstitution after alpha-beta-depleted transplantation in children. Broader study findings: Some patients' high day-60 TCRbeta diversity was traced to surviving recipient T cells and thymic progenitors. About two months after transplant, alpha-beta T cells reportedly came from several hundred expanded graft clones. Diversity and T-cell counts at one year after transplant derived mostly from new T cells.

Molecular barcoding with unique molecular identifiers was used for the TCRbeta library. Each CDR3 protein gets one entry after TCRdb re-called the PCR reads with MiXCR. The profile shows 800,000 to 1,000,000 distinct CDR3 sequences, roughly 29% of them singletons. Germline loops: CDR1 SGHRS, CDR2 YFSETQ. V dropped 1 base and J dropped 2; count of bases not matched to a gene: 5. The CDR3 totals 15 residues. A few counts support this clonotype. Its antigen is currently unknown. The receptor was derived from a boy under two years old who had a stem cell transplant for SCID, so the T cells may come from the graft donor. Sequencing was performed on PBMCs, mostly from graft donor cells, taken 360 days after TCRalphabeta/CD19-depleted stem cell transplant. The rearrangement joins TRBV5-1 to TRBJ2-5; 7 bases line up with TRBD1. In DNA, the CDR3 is TGCGCCAGCAGCTTGCTAGGGACAGAACAAGAGACCCAGTACTTC. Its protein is CASSLLGTEQETQYF.